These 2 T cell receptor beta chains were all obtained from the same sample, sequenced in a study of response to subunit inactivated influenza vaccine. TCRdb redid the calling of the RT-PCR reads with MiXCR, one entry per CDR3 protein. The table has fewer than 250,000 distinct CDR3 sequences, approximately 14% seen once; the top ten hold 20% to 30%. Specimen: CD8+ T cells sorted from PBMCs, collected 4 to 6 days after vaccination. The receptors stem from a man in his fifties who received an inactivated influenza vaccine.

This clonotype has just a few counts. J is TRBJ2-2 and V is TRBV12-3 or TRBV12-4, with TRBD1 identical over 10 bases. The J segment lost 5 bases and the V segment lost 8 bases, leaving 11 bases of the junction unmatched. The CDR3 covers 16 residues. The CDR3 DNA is TGTGCCAGCCGTATACAGGGGACAGGGGAGACCGGGGAGCTGTTTTTT. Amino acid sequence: CASRIQGTGETGELFF.

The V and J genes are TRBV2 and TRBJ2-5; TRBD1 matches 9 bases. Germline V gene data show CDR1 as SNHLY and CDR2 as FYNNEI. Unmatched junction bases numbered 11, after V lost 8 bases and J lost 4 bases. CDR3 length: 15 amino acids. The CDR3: CASSPWDRVGETQYF. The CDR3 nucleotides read TGTGCCAGCTCCCCTTGGGACAGGGTTGGAGAGACCCAGTACTTC.